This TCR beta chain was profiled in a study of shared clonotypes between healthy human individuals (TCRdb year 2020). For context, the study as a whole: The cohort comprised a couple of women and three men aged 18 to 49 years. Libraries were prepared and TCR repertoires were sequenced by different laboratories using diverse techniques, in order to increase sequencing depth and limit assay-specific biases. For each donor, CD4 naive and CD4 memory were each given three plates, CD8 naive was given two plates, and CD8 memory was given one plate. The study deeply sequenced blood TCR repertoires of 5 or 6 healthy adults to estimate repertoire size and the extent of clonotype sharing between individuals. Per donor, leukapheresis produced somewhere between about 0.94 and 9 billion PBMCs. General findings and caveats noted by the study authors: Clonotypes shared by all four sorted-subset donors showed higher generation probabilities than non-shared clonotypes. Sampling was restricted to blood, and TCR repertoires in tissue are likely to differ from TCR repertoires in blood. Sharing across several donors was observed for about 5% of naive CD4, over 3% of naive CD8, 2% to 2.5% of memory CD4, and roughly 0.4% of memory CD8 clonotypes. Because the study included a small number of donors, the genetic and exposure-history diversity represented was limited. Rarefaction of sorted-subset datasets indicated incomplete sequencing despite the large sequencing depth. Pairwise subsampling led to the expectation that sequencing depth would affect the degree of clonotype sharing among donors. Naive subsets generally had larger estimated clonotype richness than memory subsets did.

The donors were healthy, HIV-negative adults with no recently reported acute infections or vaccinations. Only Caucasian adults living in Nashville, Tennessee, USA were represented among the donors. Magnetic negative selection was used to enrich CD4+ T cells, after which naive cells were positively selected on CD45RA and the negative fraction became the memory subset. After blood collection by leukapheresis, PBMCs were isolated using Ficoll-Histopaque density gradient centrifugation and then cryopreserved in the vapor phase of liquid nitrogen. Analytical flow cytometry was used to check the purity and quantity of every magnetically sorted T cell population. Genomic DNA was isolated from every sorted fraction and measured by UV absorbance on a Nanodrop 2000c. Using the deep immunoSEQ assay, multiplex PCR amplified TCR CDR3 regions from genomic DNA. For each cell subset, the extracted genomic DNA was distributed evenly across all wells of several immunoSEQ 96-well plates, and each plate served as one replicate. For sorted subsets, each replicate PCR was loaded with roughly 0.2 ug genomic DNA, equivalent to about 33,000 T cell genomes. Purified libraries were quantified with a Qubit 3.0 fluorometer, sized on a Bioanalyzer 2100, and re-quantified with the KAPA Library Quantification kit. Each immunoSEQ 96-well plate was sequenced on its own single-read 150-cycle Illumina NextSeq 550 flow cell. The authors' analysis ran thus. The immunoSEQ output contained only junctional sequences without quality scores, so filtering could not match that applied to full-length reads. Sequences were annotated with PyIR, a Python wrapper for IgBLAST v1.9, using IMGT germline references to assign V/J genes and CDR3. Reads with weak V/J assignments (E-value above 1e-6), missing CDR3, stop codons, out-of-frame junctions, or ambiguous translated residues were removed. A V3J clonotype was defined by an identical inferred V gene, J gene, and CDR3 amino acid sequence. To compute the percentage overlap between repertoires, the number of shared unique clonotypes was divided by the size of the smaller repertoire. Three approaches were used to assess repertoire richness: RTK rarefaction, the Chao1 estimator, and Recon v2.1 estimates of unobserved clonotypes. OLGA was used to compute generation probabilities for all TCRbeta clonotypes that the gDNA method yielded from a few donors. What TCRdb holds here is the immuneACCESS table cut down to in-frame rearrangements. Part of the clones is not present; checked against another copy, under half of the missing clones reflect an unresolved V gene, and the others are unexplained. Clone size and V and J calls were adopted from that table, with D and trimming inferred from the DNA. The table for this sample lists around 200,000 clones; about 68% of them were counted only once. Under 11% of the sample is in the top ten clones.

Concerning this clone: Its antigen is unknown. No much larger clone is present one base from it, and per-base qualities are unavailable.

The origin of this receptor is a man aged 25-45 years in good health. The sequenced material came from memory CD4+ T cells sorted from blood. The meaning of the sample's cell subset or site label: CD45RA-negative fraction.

The DNA sequence reads TGCGCCAGCAGCGACGGGACGGGAGGGGAAAAACTGTTTTTT. Translated, it gives CASSDGTGGEKLFF. The chain employs TRBV5-1 and TRBJ1-4; a weak D assignment points to TRBD1 (5 bases agree). The germline V gene yields SGHRS for CDR1 and YFSETQ for CDR2. A distance of 15 bases separates the germline ends of V and J, which lose 4 bases and 8 bases respectively. There are 14 amino acids in the CDR3, from cysteine to phenylalanine inclusive. The CDR3 DNA has 42 bases and is translated from base 1.